This entry lists 26 T cell receptor beta chains sequenced from one sample in a study of CD8+ T cells in alopecia areata. Extraction and reverse transcription of RNA yielded cDNA as the sequencing template. Data came from immunoSEQ multiplex PCR; TCRdb stores just in-frame clones and leaves some out. In the table there are 200,000 to 250,000 clones, more than 45% of which are singletons. Specified treatment: oral pan-JAK inhibitor, 5-10 mg twice daily. The input for sequencing was CD4+ T cells sorted from blood, taken at week 4, from a patient treated with tofacitinib. Every receptor here comes from a human donor with alopecia areata.

This chain uses TRBV5-6 with TRBJ1-2; 8 nucleotides match TRBD1. The CDR3 is 16 residues long. CDR1 is SGHDT, CDR2 YYEEEE, per germline. V gave up 1 base and J gave up 5 bases; unmatched junction bases: 10. CDR3 in amino acids: CASSLQGAKGLYGYTF. The CDR3 DNA reads as TGTGCCAGCAGCTTGCAGGGGGCAAAAGGGTTATATGGCTACACCTTC. Filled out from reference TRBV5-6 and TRBJ1-2, the complete variable domain reads DAGVTQSPTHLIKTRGQQVTLRCSPKSGHDTVSWYQQALGQGPQFIFQYYEEEERQRGNFPDRFSGHQFPNYSSELNVNALLLGDSALYLCASSLQGAKGLYGYTFGSGTRLTVV.

The gene calls are TRBV30 and TRBJ1-2; a weak D match, TRBD1 (6 bases). The CDR3 extends over 11 amino acids. V shed 7 bases and J shed 7 bases, with 13 bases lying between them. Germline CDR1 is GTSNPN and CDR2 is SVGIG (reference sequence). The CDR3 sequence: CAYVQGTGYTF. As DNA, the CDR3 is TGTGCCTATGTACAGGGTACTGGCTACACCTTC.

The CDR3 loop reads CAWSRRTSVDTQYF. The CDR3 coding sequence is TGTGCCTGGAGTAGGCGGACTAGCGTGGATACGCAGTATTTT. The chain employs TRBV30 and TRBJ2-3; 9 bases line up with TRBD2. The germline gives CDR1 GTSNPN, CDR2 SVGIG (reference sequence). V shed 2 bases, J shed 6 bases, and the junction held 6 bases outside the gene matches. The CDR3 is 14 residues long.

The chain joins TRBV29-1 to TRBJ1-1, with D unclear. CDR3 length: 14 amino acids. Germline assignment: CDR1 SQVTM and CDR2 ANQGSEA. Trimming removed 3 bases from V and 8 bases from J, with 19 bases in between. CDR3 sequence: CSVDRAGLSGEAFF. CDR3 DNA: TGCAGCGTTGATAGGGCAGGCTTGAGCGGGGAAGCTTTCTTT.

The chain carries TRBV9 and TRBJ2-7, with 8 bases lining up with TRBD1. V lost 3 bases to trimming and J lost 2 bases; unmatched junction nucleotides: 7. The CDR3 runs 15 residues. The V gene's germline CDR1 is SGDLS and CDR2 YYNGEE. The CDR3 nucleotides are TGTGCCAGCAGCGGCGGGACAGGTGCTACCTACGAGCAGTACTTC. Its protein product is CASSGGTGATYEQYF.

This rearrangement joins TRBV30 to TRBJ2-5, with D perhaps matching TRBD2 (6 bases). V lost 4 bases and J lost 3, with 15 bases in between. The CDR3 length is 14 residues. Germline CDR1 is GTSNPN and CDR2 is SVGIG (reference sequence). The CDR3 protein is CAWKFGGTKETQYF. In nucleotides, the CDR3 is TGTGCCTGGAAATTTGGAGGGACCAAAGAGACCCAGTACTTC.

The CDR3 loop reads CSVGVAYEQYF. The CDR3 bases are TGCAGCGTGGGTGTAGCCTACGAGCAGTACTTC. This sequence joins TRBV29-1 and TRBJ2-7; D is unclear. Trimming pared 6 bases from V and 2 bases from J, leaving 8 bases between. In germline, CDR1 is SQVTM, CDR2 ANQGSEA. The length of the CDR3 is 11 residues.

This chain connects TRBV7-9 to TRBJ1-5, with 7 bases lining up with TRBD1. Unmatched junction bases numbered 4, after V lost 5 bases and J lost 0 bases. The CDR3 consists of 15 residues. Germline lookup yields CDR1 SEHNR and CDR2 FQNEAQ (reference sequence). CDR3 DNA: TGTGCCAGCAGCGGGGACAGCAATAGCAATCAGCCCCAGCATTTT. Protein sequence: CASSGDSNSNQPQHF.

In regard to this clone: The sample holds other DNA sequences that translate to the same CDR3. J is TRBJ1-2 and V is TRBV30; D is undetermined. Trimming cost V 3 bases and J 4 bases, with 6 bases left between them. The CDR3 is made up of 11 amino acids. The germline gives CDR1 GTSNPN, CDR2 SVGIG (reference sequence). The CDR3 coding sequence is TGTGCCTGGAGGGGTTTCTATGGCTACACCTTC. Its translation: CAWRGFYGYTF.

This clone has a handful of counts. The gene calls are TRBV29-1 and TRBJ2-7; D unresolved. In germline, CDR1 is SQVTM, CDR2 ANQGSEA. V lost 4 bases and J lost 2, with 12 bases in between. This CDR3 contains 13 residues. The chain's CDR3 is CSVVAGKAYEQYF. In DNA form, the CDR3 reads TGCAGCGTTGTCGCAGGAAAAGCCTACGAGCAGTACTTC.

This clone was seen a handful of times. J is TRBJ1-2 and V is TRBV29-1; a weak D match, TRBD1 (5 bases). From germline, CDR1 is SQVTM and CDR2 ANQGSEA. The CDR3 length is 13 residues. V lost 7 bases, J lost 7 bases, and 19 bases lay in between. CDR3 residues: CSAGQGSTGGYTF. DNA of the CDR3: TGCAGCGCAGGTCAGGGATCAACTGGTGGCTACACCTTC.

V and J are TRBV4-3 and TRBJ2-5; tentative D call: TRBD2 (6 bases). With the DNA end fitting TRBJ2-7 better, the J assignment may be wrong. Germline V gene data show CDR1 as LGHNA and CDR2 as YSLEER. This CDR3 contains 15 residues. CDR3 DNA: TGCGCCAGCAGCCAACGGGTGGGGAGGTCTAACGAGCAGTACTTC. This translates into CASSQRVGRSNEQYF.

The J gene is TRBJ1-2, the V gene TRBV10-3, with a tentative D call TRBD1 (5 bases). The CDR3 runs 14 residues. V lost 1 base to trimming and J lost 4 bases, with 10 bases between them. Germline values: CDR1 ENHRY, CDR2 SYGVKD. CDR3: CAISEFQGVYGYTF. The CDR3, as DNA: TGTGCCATCAGTGAGTTCCAGGGTGTCTATGGCTACACCTTC.

This chain uses TRBV4-3 with TRBJ1-5; tentative D call: TRBD1 (5 bases). The CDR3 spans 15 residues. Deletions cut 0 bases from V and 3 bases from J, with 9 bases between. The germline V gene encodes CDR1 LGHNA and CDR2 YSLEER. CDR3 sequence (DNA): TGCGCCAGCAGCCAAGACCTACAGGTCAATCAGCCCCAGCATTTT. Translating gives CASSQDLQVNQPQHF.

This clone has a handful of counts. CDR3 residues: CASSLDQGSTDTQYF. CDR3 nucleotide sequence: TGCGCCAGCAGCTTGGATCAGGGGTCTACAGATACGCAGTATTTT. V is TRBV5-1 and J is TRBJ2-3; D possibly corresponds to TRBD1 (6 bases). Trimming left V 0 bases short and J 3 bases short, with 11 bases between. This CDR3 region has 15 residues. The germline CDR1 and CDR2 sequences are SGHRS and YFSETQ.

This clone has just a few counts. The chain is built from TRBV7-2 and TRBJ2-4; possibly TRBD2 for D (5 bases). Trimming pared 1 base from V and 7 bases from J, leaving 11 bases between. This CDR3 is built from 14 residues. The germline V gene has CDR1 SGHTA and CDR2 FQGNSA. CDR3 in DNA: TGTGCCAGCAGCTTAGACACAGCGGTGAACATTCAGTACTTC. Encoded protein: CASSLDTAVNIQYF. Filled out from reference TRBV7-2 and TRBJ2-4, the complete variable domain reads GAGVSQSPSNKVTEKGKDVELRCDPISGHTALYWYRQSLGQGLEFLIYFQGNSAPDKSGLPSDRFSAERTGGSVSTLTIQRTQQEDSAVYLCASSLDTAVNIQYFGAGTRLSVL.

The rearrangement links TRBV4-3 to TRBJ2-3; tentatively, D is TRBD2 (5 bases). Trimming cost V 1 base and J 6 bases, with 8 bases left between them. The CDR3 is 13 amino acids. Per the germline V gene, CDR1 is LGHNA and CDR2 is YSLEER. DNA for the CDR3: TGCGCCAGCAGCCAAGTGCGGGCGGATACGCAGTATTTT. This gives the protein CASSQVRADTQYF.

The CDR3 sequence: CASKSGNAGSEQYF. The CDR3, as DNA: TGCGCCAGCAAGAGCGGGAACGCCGGGTCCGAGCAGTACTTC. This chain joins TRBV5-1 and TRBJ2-7; 7 bases fit TRBD2. CDR1 and CDR2 from the germline V gene are SGHRS and YFSETQ. Trimming removed 6 bases from V and 6 bases from J; junction bases left unmatched: 12. The CDR3 is made up of 14 amino acids.

The V and J genes are TRBV2 and TRBJ1-1; D unresolved. Germline V CDR1 and CDR2: SNHLY, FYNNEI. V lost 4 bases and J 3 bases, leaving 9 bases between the germline ends. This CDR3 spans 13 amino acids. CDR3 DNA sequence: TGTGCCAGCAGTGTGGCTGGATACACTGAAGCTTTCTTT. It specifies CASSVAGYTEAFF.

This clone turned up a few times. The rearrangement links TRBV15 to TRBJ2-5; TRBD1 matches at 9 bases. There are 16 residues in the CDR3. CDR1 and CDR2 (germline): LNHNV, YYDKDF (reference sequence). V lost 5 bases and J lost 4; bases outside the gene matches: 11. The CDR3 here is CATSSRGPGQGETQYF. Written as DNA, the CDR3 is TGTGCCACCAGCTCCAGGGGACCGGGACAGGGAGAGACCCAGTACTTC.

This clone showed up just a few times. The chain employs TRBV19 and TRBJ2-3, with 9 bases matching TRBD2. After removal of 5 bases from V and 1 base from J, the junction contained 4 bases not matched to a gene. The CDR3 is 15 amino acids. Germline V CDR1 and CDR2: LNHDA, SQIVND (reference sequence). In nucleotides, the CDR3 is TGTGCCAGTAGTCTCCAGCGGGGGGGCACAGATACGCAGTATTTT. This sequence encodes CASSLQRGGTDTQYF.

This clone was observed a handful of times. Its ends do not fully match the called genes, so a read error is possible. This CDR3 reads CASHGEINQPQHF. The CDR3 nucleotides read TGTGCCAGCCACGGAGAGATCAATCAGCCCCAGCATTTT. The chain uses TRBV10-2 and TRBJ1-5; D unclear. The germline gives CDR1 WSHSY, CDR2 SAAADI. This CDR3 comprises 13 residues.

The V and J genes are TRBV27 and TRBJ1-4; D is ambiguous. Germline V gives CDR1 MNHEY, CDR2 SMNVEV (reference sequence). The CDR3 extends over 16 amino acids. The V and J ends lost 6 bases and 4 bases respectively, with 18 bases between them. CDR3 nucleotide sequence: TGTGCCAGCAGCGACCTCCGGACGAGCCTTAATGAAAAACTGTTTTTT. Translated: CASSDLRTSLNEKLFF.

The chain recombines TRBV29-1 with TRBJ2-5; no clear D gene. V lost 5 bases and J 3 bases, leaving 13 bases between the germline ends. CDR1 and CDR2 (germline): SQVTM, ANQGSEA. CDR3 length: 13 amino acids. The CDR3 spells CSVQGRMKETQYF. CDR3 bases: TGCAGCGTTCAAGGCCGGATGAAAGAGACCCAGTACTTC.

The chain recombines TRBV2 with TRBJ2-7; 10 bases line up with TRBD1. J gave up 3 bases and V 6 bases, and 8 bases lay outside the gene matches. This CDR3 has 15 residues. The germline V gene has CDR1 SNHLY and CDR2 FYNNEI. CDR3 nucleotides: TGTGCCAGCAGCTTAGACAGGGGGCGAAGCTACGAGCAGTACTTC. Amino acids: CASSLDRGRSYEQYF.

This sequence joins TRBV29-1 and TRBJ1-2, with 7 bases that match TRBD1. Germline CDR1 SQVTM, CDR2 ANQGSEA. This CDR3 spans 15 amino acids. V lost 0 bases and J lost 3; bases outside the gene matches: 7. CDR3 sequence reads: CSVEDRGRGDYGYTF. The CDR3, as DNA: TGCAGCGTTGAAGATCGGGGCAGGGGGGACTATGGCTACACCTTC. The full variable domain, rest sourced from reference TRBV29-1 and TRBJ1-2, is SAVISQKPSRDICQRGTSLTIQCQVDSQVTMMFWYRQQPGQSLTLIATANQGSEATYESGFVIDKFPISRPNLTFSTLTVSNMSPEDSSIYLCSVEDRGRGDYGYTFGSGTRLTVV.